This T cell receptor beta chain was captured in a study of blood T cell repertoires in COVID-19. Overall study: COVID-19 samples, acute and convalescent, were from the United States, Italy and Spain. T cells, B-cell-depleted T cells, or PBMCs provided the cDNA or gDNA that served as material.

This CDR3 is 15 amino acids long. V was shortened by 7 bases and J by 3 bases, with 19 bases between the two germline ends. Per germline, CDR1 MNHEY and CDR2 SVGAGI. Per the authors' pipeline: Using reference gene primer amplification, nucleated cell counts were estimated. Repertoires were generated with immunoSEQ multiplex PCR, while TCRdb's copy carries only in-frame clones and drops some. The D gene and trimming were derived from the DNA, and the V and J assignments and clone size from that table. The table includes over 20,000 clones, around 88% detected once. This chain connects TRBV6-5 to TRBJ2-7; D may be TRBD1 (6 bases). Sequenced sample: peripheral blood. This clonotype was sampled from a man between 70 and 80 years old with active COVID-19. The CDR3 region has the DNA TGTGCCAGCATCGGGAACAGGGCAACCTTCTACGAGCAGTACTTC. It translates to CASIGNRATFYEQYF.